This T cell receptor beta chain was sequenced for a study of T-cell memory formation after mild COVID-19. About the research overall: The two donors had largely donor-specific TCR clusters.

Regarding the study as a whole: What remained unconfirmed was the SARS-CoV-2 specificity of second-wave clones peaking on day 37. From day 15 to 85, contracting clones were balanced between CD4 and CD8, whereas later expanders leaned toward CD4+.

About this clonotype: What it binds is unknown.

5'RACE primed from the constant segment yielded TCR alpha and TCR beta cDNA libraries bearing sample barcodes and UMIs. TCRdb reprocessed the 5' RACE reads with MiXCR, giving one entry per CDR3 protein. The sample consists of roughly 510,000 distinct CDR3 sequences, roughly a sixth of them appearing once. CDR3 length: 13 amino acids. Germline CDR1 is LGHDT and CDR2 is YNNKEL (reference sequence). V was clipped by 0 bases and J by 8 bases, with 10 bases between them. This chain links TRBV3-1 with TRBJ1-2; D may be TRBD1 (5 bases). Specimen: PBMCs or a T cell subset sorted from them (not recorded which). The sequence was collected from an adult woman who had mild COVID-19 (a few samples of this study predate the infection). Cell type and time point are not known. This CDR3 reads CASSQDVGAGYTF. The CDR3 region has the DNA TGTGCCAGCAGCCAAGATGTAGGGGCGGGCTACACCTTC.